This record covers a single T cell receptor beta chain. This clone has more than one count but fewer than ten. Its antigen is not yet known. Per-base qualities were not stored, and no clone one base away is much larger. The data are from a study of blood T cell repertoires in COVID-19 (dated by TCRdb to 2019 to 2021). As for the study more broadly: Samples from collaborators originated in the United States, Italy and Spain and spanned both the acute and convalescent phases of COVID-19. The prospective study material was composed of cDNA or gDNA derived from T cells, B-cell-depleted T cells, or PBMCs. The dataset comprised deeply sampled blood TCRbeta repertoires from subjects exposed to, actively infected with, or recovered from COVID-19. The repertoires were released in a freely available public database meant as a resource for research on the immune response to SARS-CoV-2. The samples were drawn from the first 160 participants of the ongoing ImmuneRACE study and from over a thousand subjects provided by 6 global collaborators. The sample metadata nearly always contained a de-identified subject ID, COVID-19 status, age in years and sex. HLA class I and class II types, where available, came from metadata supplied by the sample provider rather than from assay-based typing. Broad study findings and their caveats: The amount of clinical and demographic metadata varied by source and participant and was provided uncurated.

In the prospective study, participants were roughly 18 to 95 years old, resided in 20 to 30 geographic areas of the United States, and were enrolled through a virtual design. Cohort assignment in the prospective study relied on participant-reported clinical history from a screening survey and a study questionnaire. For ImmuneRACE Cohort 3, a participant was defined as recovered based on two consecutive negative NP/OP PCR tests, clearance by a healthcare professional, or resolution of symptoms. Mobile phlebotomists in the prospective study collected whole blood, serum and a nasopharyngeal or oropharyngeal swab from every participant. Participants in the prospective study had the option to provide additional blood draws and questionnaires over an approximately 2-month period. Before DNA extraction, blood samples from the prospective study were shipped at room temperature or frozen. The CDR3 sequence holds 17 residues, the cysteine and phenylalanine included. This entry keeps only the CDR3 DNA: 51 bases, framed from base 1. Reading the germline V gene gives CDR1 MGHRA and CDR2 YSYEKL. V ends up 1 base short and J 1 base short, with an unmatched junction base count of 5.

TCRbeta CDR3 regions were amplified from genomic DNA using the immunoSEQ Assay, a bias-controlled multiplex PCR. Processing in the source paper ran as follows. The number of nucleated cells in each sample was estimated by amplification of reference gene primers within the assay. Sequence reads were collapsed and filtered to measure the absolute abundance of every unique TCRbeta CDR3 rearrangement. For each sample, productive Simpson clonality was calculated by taking the square root of Simpson's diversity index across productive rearrangements. Held by TCRdb, this immuneACCESS table contains in-frame sequences only and omits some clones. Under half of the omission traces to an unresolved V gene where checked; the cause of the rest is unknown. V and J calls and clone size are as listed in that table; D and trimming were resolved from the DNA. This sample has about 290,000 clones in its table, and around 90% of those were observed once. The ten largest clones take up less than 2% of the sample.

The origin of this receptor is a woman between 40 and 50 years old who had recovered from COVID-19. The sequence is built from TRBV4-1 and TRBJ2-4, and 9 junction bases match TRBD1. The sequenced sample was PBMCs or T cells enriched from blood (not recorded which). The CDR3 amino acid sequence is: CASSQAHGTGAKNIQYF. The DNA is as follows: TGCGCCAGCAGCCAAGCCCACGGGACAGGGGCCAAAAACATTCAGTACTTC.